Listed below are T cell receptor beta chains from one sample, sequenced in a study of blood T cell repertoires in COVID-19. TCRdb's copy holds only in-frame clones and misses some; the assay was immunoSEQ multiplex PCR. The table has about 190,000 clones, 89% seen once. The sequenced sample was peripheral blood. These receptors originate from a man in his forties with acute or convalescent COVID-19. The CDR3 runs from the conserved cysteine through the conserved F or W. A D gene is named only where the DNA matches it firmly. A clone size is listed for some rows: how often the clone was seen (once, few, many), or a class if it is expanded.

V	D	J	size	CDR3	DNA
TRBV4-2	TRBD2	TRBJ2-1	.	CASSQDRGSGGPSYNEQFF	TGTGCCAGCAGCCAAGATCGAGGTAGCGGGGGACCGTCCTACAATGAGCAGTTCTTC
TRBV7-9	.	TRBJ2-5	.	CASSLVVGVAGQETQYF	TGTGCCAGCAGCTTAGTGGTGGGAGTGGCAGGCCAAGAGACCCAGTACTTC
TRBV6-6	.	TRBJ2-5	.	CASSSTGNQETQYF	TGTGCCAGCAGTTCGACGGGGAACCAAGAGACCCAGTACTTC
TRBV6-5	TRBD1	TRBJ2-7	.	CASSSTGGRDEQYF	TGTGCCAGCAGTTCGACAGGGGGAAGGGACGAGCAGTACTTC
TRBV19	TRBD1	TRBJ1-6	.	CASSRQGADSPLHF	TGTGCCAGTAGCCGACAGGGGGCGGATTCACCCCTCCACTTT
TRBV6-4	TRBD2	TRBJ2-3	.	CASGPGTSDTDTQYF	TGTGCCAGCGGCCCCGGGACTAGCGACACAGATACGCAGTATTTT
TRBV6-5	TRBD1	TRBJ1-1	.	CASEPRQGSWTEAFF	TGTGCCAGCGAACCCCGACAGGGAAGTTGGACTGAAGCTTTCTTT
TRBV27	TRBD1	TRBJ1-1	.	CASSLRRGQGVVGNTEAFF	TGTGCCAGCAGTTTAAGAAGGGGACAGGGGGTGGTGGGGAACACTGAAGCTTTCTTT
TRBV19	TRBD1	TRBJ2-6	.	CASSARRTGTGSGANVLTF	TGTGCCAGTAGTGCCCGGAGGACAGGGACAGGATCTGGGGCCAACGTCCTGACTTTC
TRBV19	TRBD1	TRBJ1-5	.	CASREYRGRNQPQHF	TGTGCCAGTAGAGAATACAGGGGGCGTAATCAGCCCCAGCATTTT
TRBV3-1/TRBV3-2	TRBD2	TRBJ2-3	.	CASSRGLAGGLDTQYF	TGTGCCAGCAGCCGCGGACTAGCGGGGGGCTTGGATACGCAGTATTTT
TRBV27	.	TRBJ2-1	.	CASSWGHEQFF	TGTGCCAGCAGTTGGGGGCATGAGCAGTTCTTC
TRBV6-2/TRBV6-3	TRBD1	TRBJ2-7	.	CASRYLGTGSYEQYF	TGTGCCAGCAGGTACCTCGGGACAGGATCCTACGAGCAGTACTTC
TRBV24-1	.	TRBJ2-7	.	CATSHPGVNEQYF	TGTGCCACCAGTCATCCAGGGGTCAACGAGCAGTACTTC
TRBV10-3	TRBD2	TRBJ2-3	.	CAISQRGSTDTQYF	TGTGCCATCAGCCAGCGGGGTAGCACAGATACGCAGTATTTT
TRBV27	.	TRBJ1-3	.	CASSYRAGNTIYF	TGTGCCAGCAGTTACAGGGCTGGAAACACCATATATTTT
TRBV21-1	.	TRBJ1-2	.	CASSKRTGSYGYTF	TGTGCCAGCAGCAAAAGGACAGGCTCGTATGGCTACACCTTC
TRBV15	TRBD2	TRBJ2-7	.	CATSRDLGGGTYEQYF	TGTGCCACCAGCAGAGATTTGGGGGGGGGAACCTACGAGCAGTACTTC
TRBV6-5	TRBD1	TRBJ2-7	.	CASSPGQGFAEQYF	TGTGCCAGCAGTCCGGGACAGGGGTTTGCCGAGCAGTACTTC
TRBV10-1	.	TRBJ2-3	.	CASSESGRAADTQYF	TGCGCCAGCAGTGAGTCCGGCAGGGCCGCAGATACGCAGTATTTT
TRBV5-1	TRBD1	TRBJ2-1	.	CASSSITGGAWEQFF	TGCGCCAGCAGCTCGATAACAGGGGGCGCATGGGAGCAGTTCTTC
TRBV2	.	TRBJ2-1	.	CASSEVRSYNEQFF	TGTGCCAGCAGTGAAGTCAGGTCCTACAATGAGCAGTTCTTC
TRBV2	TRBD1	TRBJ1-2	.	CASSEAKGAGGYTF	TGTGCCAGCAGTGAAGCGAAGGGGGCGGGTGGCTACACCTTC
TRBV7-9	TRBD1	TRBJ2-7	.	CASSPWDSAYEQYF	TGTGCCAGCAGCCCATGGGACAGCGCCTACGAGCAGTACTTC
TRBV6-5	TRBD1	TRBJ2-1	.	CASSKGQGGRNEQFF	TGTGCCAGCAGTAAGGGACAGGGGGGCCGCAATGAGCAGTTCTTC
TRBV15	.	TRBJ1-2	.	CATSREGSSNYGYTF	TGTGCCACCAGCAGAGAGGGGAGTTCGAACTATGGCTACACCTTC
TRBV9	TRBD2	TRBJ2-3	.	CASSRTSGPTDTQYF	TGTGCCAGCAGCCGAACTAGCGGGCCCACAGATACGCAGTATTTT
TRBV18	.	TRBJ1-2	.	CASSDDSNYGYTF	TGTGCCAGCTCAGACGACAGTAACTATGGCTACACCTTC
TRBV4-1	.	TRBJ2-5	.	CASSQVLTGLPNQETQYF	TGCGCCAGCAGCCAAGTCTTGACGGGATTGCCCAATCAAGAGACCCAGTACTTC
TRBV20-1	.	TRBJ1-2	.	CSAGEDYGYTF	TGCAGTGCTGGCGAGGATTATGGCTACACCTTC
TRBV2	.	TRBJ1-3	.	CASSEGSVGPGNTIYF	TGTGCCAGCAGTGAAGGATCTGTGGGGCCAGGAAACACCATATATTTT
TRBV19	TRBD2	TRBJ2-3	few	CASSPSGKRTDTQYF	TGTGCCAGTAGTCCTAGCGGTAAACGCACAGATACGCAGTATTTT
TRBV5-1	TRBD2	TRBJ2-2	.	CASSLAAGEAGELFF	TGCGCCAGCAGCTTGGCCGCGGGGGAGGCCGGGGAGCTGTTTTTT
TRBV29-1	.	TRBJ1-2	.	CSVPTRGAGGDYGYTF	TGCAGCGTTCCTACCCGGGGGGCAGGCGGTGACTATGGCTACACCTTC
TRBV4-2	TRBD1	TRBJ1-4	.	CASSQAGTGNEKLFF	TGTGCCAGCAGCCAAGCCGGGACAGGTAATGAAAAACTGTTTTTT
TRBV7-9	TRBD2	TRBJ2-7	.	CASSLKTGGPYEQYF	TGTGCCAGCAGCTTAAAAACGGGGGGACCCTACGAGCAGTACTTC
TRBV30	TRBD1	TRBJ1-4	once	CAWDRGLNEKLFF	TGTGCCTGGGACAGGGGTCTTAATGAAAAACTGTTTTTT